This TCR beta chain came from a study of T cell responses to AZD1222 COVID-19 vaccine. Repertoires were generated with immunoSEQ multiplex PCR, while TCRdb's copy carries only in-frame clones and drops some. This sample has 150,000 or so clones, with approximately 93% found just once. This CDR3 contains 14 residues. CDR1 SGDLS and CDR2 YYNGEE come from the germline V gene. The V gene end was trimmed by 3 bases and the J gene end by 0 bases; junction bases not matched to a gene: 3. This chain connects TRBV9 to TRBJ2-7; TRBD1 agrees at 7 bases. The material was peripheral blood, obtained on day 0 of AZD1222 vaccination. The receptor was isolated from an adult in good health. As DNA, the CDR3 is TGTGCCAGCAGCGACCGGGACAGCTCCTACGAGCAGTACTTC. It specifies CASSDRDSSYEQYF.